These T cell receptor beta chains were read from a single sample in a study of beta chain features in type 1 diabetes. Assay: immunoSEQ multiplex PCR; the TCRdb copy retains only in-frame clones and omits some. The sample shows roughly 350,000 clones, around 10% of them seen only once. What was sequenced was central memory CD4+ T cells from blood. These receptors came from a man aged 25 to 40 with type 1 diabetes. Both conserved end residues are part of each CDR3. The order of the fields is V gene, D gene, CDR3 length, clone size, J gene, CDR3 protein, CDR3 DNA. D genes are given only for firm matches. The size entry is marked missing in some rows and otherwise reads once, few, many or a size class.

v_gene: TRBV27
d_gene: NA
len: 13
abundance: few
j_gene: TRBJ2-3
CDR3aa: CASSSSSADTQYF
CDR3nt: TGTGCCAGCAGTTCTTCTAGCGCAGATACGCAGTATTTT

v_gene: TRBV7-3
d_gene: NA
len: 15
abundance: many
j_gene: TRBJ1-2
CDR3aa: CASSRLRSGDGGYTF
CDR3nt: TGTGCCAGCAGCCGCTTAAGGTCAGGGGATGGTGGCTACACCTTC

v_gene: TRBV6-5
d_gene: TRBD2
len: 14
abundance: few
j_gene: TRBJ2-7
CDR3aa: CASSGGRTHYEQYF
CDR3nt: TGTGCCAGCAGTGGCGGGAGGACACACTACGAGCAGTACTTC

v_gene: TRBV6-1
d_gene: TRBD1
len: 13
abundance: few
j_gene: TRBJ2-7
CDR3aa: CASSRDRAAEQYF
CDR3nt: TGTGCCAGCAGTCGCGACAGGGCCGCCGAGCAGTACTTC

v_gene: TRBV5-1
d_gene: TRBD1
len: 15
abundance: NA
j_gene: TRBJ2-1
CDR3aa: CASSLLQGARNEQFF
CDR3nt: TGCGCCAGCAGCTTGCTCCAGGGGGCGAGGAATGAGCAGTTCTTC

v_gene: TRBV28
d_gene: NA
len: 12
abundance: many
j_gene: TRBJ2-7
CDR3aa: CASSAKPYEQYF
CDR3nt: TGTGCCAGCAGTGCGAAGCCCTACGAGCAGTACTTC

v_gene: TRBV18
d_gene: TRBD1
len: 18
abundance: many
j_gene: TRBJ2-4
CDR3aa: CASSPPGQPQLAKNIQYF
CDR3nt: TGTGCCAGCTCACCACCGGGACAGCCTCAGCTAGCCAAAAACATTCAGTACTTC

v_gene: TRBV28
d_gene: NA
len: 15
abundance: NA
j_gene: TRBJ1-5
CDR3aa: CASSFPGSGNQPQHF
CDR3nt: TGTGCCAGCAGTTTCCCCGGGTCTGGCAATCAGCCCCAGCATTTT

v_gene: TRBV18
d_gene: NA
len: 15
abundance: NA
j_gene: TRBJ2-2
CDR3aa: CASSRQVGDTGELFF
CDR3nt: TGTGCCAGCTCACGACAGGTGGGGGACACCGGGGAGCTGTTTTTT

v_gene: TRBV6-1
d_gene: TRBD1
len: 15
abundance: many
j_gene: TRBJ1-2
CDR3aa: CASSEAWGQGYGYTF
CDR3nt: TGTGCCAGCAGTGAAGCATGGGGACAGGGATATGGCTACACCTTC

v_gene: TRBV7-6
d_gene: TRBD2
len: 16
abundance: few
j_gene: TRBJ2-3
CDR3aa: CASTPLGGARPDTQYF
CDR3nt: TGTGCCAGCACCCCACTCGGGGGGGCCCGACCAGATACGCAGTATTTT

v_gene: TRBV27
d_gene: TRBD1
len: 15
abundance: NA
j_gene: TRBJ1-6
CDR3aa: CASSSSGTDLSPLHF
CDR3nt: TGTGCCAGCAGTTCCTCCGGGACAGATCTTTCACCCCTCCACTTT

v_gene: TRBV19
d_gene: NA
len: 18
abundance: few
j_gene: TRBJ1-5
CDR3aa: CASSLYRGQTFSNQPQHF
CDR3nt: TGTGCCAGTAGCCTATATCGTGGACAGACCTTTAGCAATCAGCCCCAGCATTTT

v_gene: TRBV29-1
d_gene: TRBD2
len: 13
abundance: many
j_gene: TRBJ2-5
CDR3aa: CSVEGGKRETQYF
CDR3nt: TGCAGCGTTGAGGGAGGGAAGAGGGAGACCCAGTACTTC

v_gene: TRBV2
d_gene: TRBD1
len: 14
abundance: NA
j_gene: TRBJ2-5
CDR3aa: CASSGQGDQETQYF
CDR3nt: TGTGCCAGCAGTGGACAGGGGGACCAAGAGACCCAGTACTTC

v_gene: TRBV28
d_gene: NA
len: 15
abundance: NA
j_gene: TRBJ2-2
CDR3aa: CASSRDLRRTGELFF
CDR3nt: TGTGCCAGCAGCCGGGACCTTCGAAGAACCGGGGAGCTGTTTTTT

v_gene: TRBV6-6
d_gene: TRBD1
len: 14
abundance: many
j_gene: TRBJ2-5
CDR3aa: CASTQTGGIETQYF
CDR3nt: TGTGCCAGTACGCAGACAGGGGGAATAGAGACCCAGTACTTC

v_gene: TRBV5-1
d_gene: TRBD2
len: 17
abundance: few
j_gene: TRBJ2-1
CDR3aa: CASSLEAGGPSYNEQFF
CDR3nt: TGCGCCAGCAGCTTGGAAGCGGGAGGGCCCTCCTACAATGAGCAGTTCTTC

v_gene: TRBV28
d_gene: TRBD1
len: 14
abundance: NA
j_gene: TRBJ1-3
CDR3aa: CASSSTGLGNTIYF
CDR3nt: TGTGCCAGCAGCTCGACAGGGTTAGGAAACACCATATATTTT

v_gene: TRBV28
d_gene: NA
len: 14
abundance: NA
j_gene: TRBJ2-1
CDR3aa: CATDSQLSYNEQFF
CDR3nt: TGTGCCACCGATTCCCAGCTCTCCTACAATGAGCAGTTCTTC

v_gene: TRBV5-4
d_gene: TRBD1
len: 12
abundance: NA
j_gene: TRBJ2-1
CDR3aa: CASSLYGTGQFF
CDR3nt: TGTGCCAGCAGCTTGTACGGGACAGGGCAGTTCTTC

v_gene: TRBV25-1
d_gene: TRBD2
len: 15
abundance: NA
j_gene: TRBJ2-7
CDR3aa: CASSESSGRAYEQYF
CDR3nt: TGTGCCAGCAGTGAGTCTAGCGGGAGAGCCTACGAGCAGTACTTC

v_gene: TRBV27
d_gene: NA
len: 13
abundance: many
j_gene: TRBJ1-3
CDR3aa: CASSLSSGNTIYF
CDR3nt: TGTGCCAGCAGTTTATCATCTGGAAACACCATATATTTT

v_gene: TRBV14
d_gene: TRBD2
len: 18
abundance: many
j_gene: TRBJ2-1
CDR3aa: CASSQDWPREGSYNEQFF
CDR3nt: TGTGCCAGCAGCCAAGATTGGCCCCGGGAGGGATCCTACAATGAGCAGTTCTTC

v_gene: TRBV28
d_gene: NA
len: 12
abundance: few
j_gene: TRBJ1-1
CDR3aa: CASSNNRKEAFF
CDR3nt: TGTGCCAGCAGTAACAACAGGAAGGAAGCTTTCTTT

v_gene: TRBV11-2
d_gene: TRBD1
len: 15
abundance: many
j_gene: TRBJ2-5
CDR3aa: CASSSGQGVFETQYF
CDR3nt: TGTGCCAGCAGCTCGGGACAGGGAGTTTTCGAGACCCAGTACTTC

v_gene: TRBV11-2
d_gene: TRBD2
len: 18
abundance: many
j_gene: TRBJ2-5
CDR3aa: CASSLFGAGGSIQETQYF
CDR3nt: TGTGCCAGCAGCCTCTTTGGGGCGGGAGGTTCTATTCAAGAGACCCAGTACTTC

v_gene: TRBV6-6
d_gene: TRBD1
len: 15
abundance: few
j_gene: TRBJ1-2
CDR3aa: CATLPPDRDGYGYTF
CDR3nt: TGTGCCACTCTCCCCCCGGACAGGGATGGTTATGGCTACACCTTC

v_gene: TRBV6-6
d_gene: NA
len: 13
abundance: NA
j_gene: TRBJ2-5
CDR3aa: CASVRGRQETQYF
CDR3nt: TGTGCCAGCGTAAGAGGCCGCCAAGAGACCCAGTACTTC

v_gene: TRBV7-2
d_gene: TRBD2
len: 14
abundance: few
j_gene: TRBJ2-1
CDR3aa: CASSQTSANNEQFF
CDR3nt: TGTGCCAGCAGCCAGACTAGCGCCAACAATGAGCAGTTCTTC

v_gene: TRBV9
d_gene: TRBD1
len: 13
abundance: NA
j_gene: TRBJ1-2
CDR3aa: CASSVRTGGFYTF
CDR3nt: TGTGCCAGCAGCGTCAGGACAGGGGGCTTCTACACCTTC

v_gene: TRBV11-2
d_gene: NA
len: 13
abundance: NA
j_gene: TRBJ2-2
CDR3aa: CASSRELTGELFF
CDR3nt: TGTGCCAGCAGCCGGGAGTTAACCGGGGAGCTGTTTTTT

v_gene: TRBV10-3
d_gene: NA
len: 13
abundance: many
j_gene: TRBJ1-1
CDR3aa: CAISEVGQGEAFF
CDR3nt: TGTGCCATCAGTGAGGTGGGCCAGGGTGAAGCTTTCTTT

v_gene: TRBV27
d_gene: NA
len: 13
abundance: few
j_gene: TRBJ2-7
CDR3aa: CASSLWTGYEQYF
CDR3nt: TGTGCCAGCAGTTTATGGACTGGGTACGAGCAGTACTTC

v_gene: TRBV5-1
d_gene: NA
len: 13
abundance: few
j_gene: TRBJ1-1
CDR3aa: CASSPTGYTEAFF
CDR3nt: TGCGCCAGCAGCCCAACAGGGTACACTGAAGCTTTCTTT

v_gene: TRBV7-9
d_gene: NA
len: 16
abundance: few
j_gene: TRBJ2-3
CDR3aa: CASSSGGQGHTDTQYF
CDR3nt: TGTGCCAGCAGCTCAGGCGGTCAGGGCCACACAGATACGCAGTATTTT

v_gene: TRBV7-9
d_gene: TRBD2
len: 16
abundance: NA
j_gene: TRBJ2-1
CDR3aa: CASSVSGTSLANEQFF
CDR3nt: TGTGCCAGCAGCGTGTCCGGGACTAGCTTAGCCAATGAGCAGTTCTTC

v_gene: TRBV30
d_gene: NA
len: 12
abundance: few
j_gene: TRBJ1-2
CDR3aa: CAWRTGNYGYTF
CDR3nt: TGTGCCTGGAGGACGGGTAACTATGGCTACACCTTC

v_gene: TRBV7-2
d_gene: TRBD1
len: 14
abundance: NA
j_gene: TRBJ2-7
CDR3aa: CASSLSGTGYEQYF
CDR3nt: TGTGCCAGCAGCTTATCCGGGACAGGCTACGAGCAGTACTTC

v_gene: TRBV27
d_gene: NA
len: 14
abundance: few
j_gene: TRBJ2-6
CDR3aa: CASRVVSGANVLTF
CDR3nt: TGTGCCAGCCGAGTGGTTTCTGGGGCCAACGTCCTGACTTTC

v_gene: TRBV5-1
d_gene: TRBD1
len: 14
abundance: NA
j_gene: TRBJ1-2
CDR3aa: CASSYGLGTEDYTF
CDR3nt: TGCGCCAGCAGCTACGGTCTCGGGACAGAGGATTATACCTTC

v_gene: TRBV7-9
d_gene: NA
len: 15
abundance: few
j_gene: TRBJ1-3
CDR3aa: CASSFGPGNQDTIYF
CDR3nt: TGTGCCAGCAGCTTTGGGCCAGGGAACCAGGACACCATATATTTT

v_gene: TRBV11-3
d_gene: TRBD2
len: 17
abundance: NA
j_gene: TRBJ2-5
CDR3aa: CASSPDPSGRAKETQYF
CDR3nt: TGTGCCAGCAGCCCGGACCCTAGCGGGAGGGCTAAAGAGACCCAGTACTTC

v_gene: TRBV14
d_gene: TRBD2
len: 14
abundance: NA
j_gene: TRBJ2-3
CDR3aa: CASRTSGSSDTQYF
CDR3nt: TGTGCCAGCAGGACTAGCGGGAGTTCAGATACGCAGTATTTT

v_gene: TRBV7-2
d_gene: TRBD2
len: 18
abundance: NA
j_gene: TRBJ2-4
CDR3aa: CASSQRLAGDLAKNIQYF
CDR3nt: TGTGCCAGCAGCCAGAGACTAGCGGGTGATCTAGCCAAAAACATTCAGTACTTC

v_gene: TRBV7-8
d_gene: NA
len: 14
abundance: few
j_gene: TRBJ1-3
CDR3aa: CASSLAGSGNTIYF
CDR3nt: TGTGCCAGCAGCTTAGCAGGGTCTGGAAACACCATATATTTT

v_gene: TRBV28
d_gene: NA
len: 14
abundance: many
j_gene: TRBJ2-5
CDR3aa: CASSLGGPYQSQYF
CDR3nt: TGTGCCAGCAGTTTAGGGGGACCGTACCAGTCCCAGTACTTC

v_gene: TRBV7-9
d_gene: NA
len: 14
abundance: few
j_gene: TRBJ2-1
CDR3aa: CASSPGLSYNEQFF
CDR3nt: TGTGCCAGCAGCCCTGGTCTCTCCTACAATGAGCAGTTCTTC

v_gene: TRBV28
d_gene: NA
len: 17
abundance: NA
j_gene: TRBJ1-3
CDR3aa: CASSFRQGIESGNTIYF
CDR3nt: TGTGCCAGCAGTTTTCGGCAGGGAATCGAATCTGGAAACACCATATATTTT

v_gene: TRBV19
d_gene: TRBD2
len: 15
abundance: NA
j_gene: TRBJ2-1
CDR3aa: CASSIDAGTSGSKFF
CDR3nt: TGTGCCAGTAGTATAGACGCAGGGACTAGCGGGAGTAAGTTCTTC

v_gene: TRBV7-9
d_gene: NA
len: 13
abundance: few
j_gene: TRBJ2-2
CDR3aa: CASSPLGSGELFF
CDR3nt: TGTGCCAGCAGTCCTCTAGGATCCGGGGAGCTGTTTTTT

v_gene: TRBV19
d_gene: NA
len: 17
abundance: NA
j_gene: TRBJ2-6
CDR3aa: CASTTGQSYSGANVLTF
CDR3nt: TGTGCCAGTACCACCGGACAGTCCTACTCTGGGGCCAACGTCCTGACTTTC

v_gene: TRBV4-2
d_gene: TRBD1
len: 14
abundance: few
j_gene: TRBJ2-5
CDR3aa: CASSQDDRGQEQYF
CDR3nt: TGTGCCAGCAGCCAGGATGACAGGGGGCAGGAGCAGTACTTC

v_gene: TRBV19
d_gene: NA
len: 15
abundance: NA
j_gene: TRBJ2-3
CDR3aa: CASTPQGGGTDTQYF
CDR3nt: TGTGCCAGTACCCCACAGGGAGGCGGCACAGATACGCAGTATTTT

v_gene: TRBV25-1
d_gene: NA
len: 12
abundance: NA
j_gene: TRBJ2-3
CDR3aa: CASSPGTDTQYF
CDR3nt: TGTGCCAGCAGTCCGGGCACAGATACGCAGTATTTT